The 28 T cell receptor beta chains in this list originate from one sample, sequenced in a study of PD-1 blockade in classical Hodgkin lymphoma. Patients all relapsed after autologous stem cell transplantation, and there was variation in brentuximab vedotin exposure. The data were produced by immunoSEQ multiplex PCR, yet TCRdb's version contains in-frame clones alone and is incomplete. The table lists approximately 14,000 clones, roughly 80% of them singletons, with about 4.2% in the top ten. Sequencing was performed on peripheral blood mononuclear cells (PBMCs), taken at baseline. These receptors all stem from a human donor with classical Hodgkin lymphoma.

This sequence joins TRBV5-1 and TRBJ2-2; 9 nucleotides match TRBD2. Looked up from germline, CDR1 is SGHRS and CDR2 is YFSETQ. CDR3 length: 14 amino acids. V lost 4 bases to trimming and J lost 5 bases; unmatched junction nucleotides: 3. The CDR3 loop reads CASSISGRTGELFF. DNA of the CDR3: TGCGCCAGCAGCATTAGCGGGAGAACCGGGGAGCTGTTTTTT.

Here the CDR3 reads CASRWDLGTGELFF. CDR3 coding DNA: TGTGCCAGCAGATGGGACCTAGGGACCGGGGAGCTGTTTTTT. The chain recombines TRBV5-4 with TRBJ2-2; D is possibly TRBD1 or TRBD2 (5 bases each). Germline CDR1 SGHNT, CDR2 YYREEE (reference sequence). The CDR3 covers 14 residues. Trimming pared 5 bases from V and 5 bases from J, leaving 13 bases between.

CDR3 region: CASSLVDRVETQYF. DNA of the CDR3: TGTGCCAGCAGCTTAGTCGACAGGGTGGAGACCCAGTACTTC. The chain has TRBV7-2 and TRBJ2-5, with TRBD1 matching over 7 bases. Trimming at V came to 1 base and at J to 5 bases, leaving 4 bases not matched to a gene. CDR1 and CDR2 from the germline V gene are SGHTA and FQGNSA. The CDR3 consists of 14 residues.

This chain connects TRBV5-1 to TRBJ1-2; 12 positions agree with TRBD1. J lost 4 bases, V lost 4 bases, and 11 bases had no gene match. The germline V gene encodes CDR1 SGHRS and CDR2 YFSETQ. This CDR3 is built from 17 residues. This CDR3 reads CASSPNPGTGGTYGYTF. CDR3 DNA sequence: TGCGCCAGCAGCCCCAACCCCGGGACAGGGGGCACCTATGGCTACACCTTC.

For the CDR3, the DNA is TGTGCCAGCAGCTTGGGGGGCGAGCAGTACTTC. Residues: CASSLGGEQYF. The chain joins TRBV5-5 to TRBJ2-7; D gene uncertain. This CDR3 region has 11 residues. V lost 0 bases to trimming and J lost 6 bases, with 4 bases between them. Germline CDR1 reads SGHKS; CDR2 reads YYEKEE (reference sequence).

CDR3 nucleotide sequence: TGTGCCAGCGGAAGCGGGGCTAGCACAGATACGCAGTATTTT. Translated, it gives CASGSGASTDTQYF. V is TRBV9 and J is TRBJ2-3; TRBD2 matches 7 bases. Per the germline V gene, CDR1 is SGDLS and CDR2 is YYNGEE. This CDR3 comprises 14 residues. The V segment lost 7 bases and the J segment 0 bases; nucleotides outside the gene matches: 5. Together with reference TRBV9 and TRBJ2-3, the CDR3 gives the full variable domain: DSGVTQTPKHLITATGQRVTLRCSPRSGDLSVYWYQQSLDQGLQFLIQYYNGEERAKGNILERFSAQQFPDLHSELNLSSLELGDSALYFCASGSGASTDTQYFGPGTRLTVL.

The chain has TRBV9 and TRBJ2-5; TRBD2 matches 9 bases. The CDR3 sequence is 15 residues long. CDR1 and CDR2 from the germline V gene are SGDLS and YYNGEE. J was trimmed by 5 bases and V by 3 bases; bases with no gene match: 8. CDR3 sequence reads: CASSAAGGPTETQYF. CDR3 nucleotide sequence: TGTGCCAGCAGCGCGGCGGGAGGGCCGACCGAGACCCAGTACTTC. The full variable domain, its missing parts supplied by reference TRBV9 and TRBJ2-5, is DSGVTQTPKHLITATGQRVTLRCSPRSGDLSVYWYQQSLDQGLQFLIQYYNGEERAKGNILERFSAQQFPDLHSELNLSSLELGDSALYFCASSAAGGPTETQYFGPGTRLLVL.

The rearrangement links TRBV4-1 to TRBJ2-7; 7 bases align to TRBD1. Germline V gene sequence: CDR1 MGHRA, CDR2 YSYEKL. After removal of 3 bases from V and 5 bases from J, the junction contained 13 bases not matched to a gene. This CDR3 is built from 16 residues. This chain's CDR3 is CASSQDRLYLIHEQYF. For the CDR3, the DNA is TGCGCCAGCAGCCAGGACAGGCTGTATCTGATCCACGAGCAGTACTTC.

This chain uses TRBV9 with TRBJ2-1; D gene ambiguous. Trimming removed 0 bases at V and 3 bases at J, with 16 bases between. The CDR3 is made up of 17 amino acids. Germline V gives CDR1 SGDLS, CDR2 YYNGEE. The DNA of the CDR3 is TGTGCCAGCAGCGTAGCTATGGTGTCCCCAATCTACAATGAGCAGTTCTTC. Encoded protein: CASSVAMVSPIYNEQFF.

V gene TRBV19 combines with J gene TRBJ1-2; TRBD1 might be the D (5 bases). Germline CDR1 reads LNHDA; CDR2 reads SQIVND (reference sequence). V was pared by 3 bases and J by 7 bases, with 15 bases between. The CDR3 extends over 14 amino acids. The CDR3 sequence is CASSIIGGRAGYTF. The CDR3 DNA sequence: TGTGCCAGTAGTATTATAGGTGGCAGGGCTGGCTACACCTTC.

The chain joins TRBV27 to TRBJ2-3; 12 bases match TRBD2. CDR1 and CDR2 (germline): MNHEY, SMNVEV (reference sequence). The CDR3 has 16 residues. Germline trimming cut 4 bases from V and 4 bases from J; bases unmatched to any gene: 6. This chain's CDR3 is CASSSASGRAPDTQYF. The CDR3 DNA reads as TGTGCCAGCAGTTCAGCTAGCGGGAGGGCCCCAGATACGCAGTATTTT.

The chain has TRBV5-1 and TRBJ1-4; D uncertain. CDR3 length equals 16 residues. Trimming cost V 0 bases and J 4 bases, with 13 bases left between them. The germline V gene has CDR1 SGHRS and CDR2 YFSETQ. The CDR3 DNA reads as TGCGCCAGCAGCTTGGGTCGGCCTGGAGATAATGAAAAACTGTTTTTT. It codes for CASSLGRPGDNEKLFF.

V and J are TRBV29-1 and TRBJ2-7; tentatively, D is TRBD2 (5 bases). This CDR3 is built from 12 residues. Looked up from germline, CDR1 is SQVTM and CDR2 is ANQGSEA. The CDR3 DNA reads TGCAGTGTCTACGGCGGGCCCTACGAGCAGTACTTC. Protein sequence: CSVYGGPYEQYF.

The chain couples TRBV9 to TRBJ2-1; D may be TRBD2 (6 bases). The CDR3 is 14 residues long. Trimming removed 4 bases from V and 3 bases from J, with 11 bases in between. CDR1 is SGDLS, CDR2 YYNGEE, per germline. For the CDR3, the DNA is TGTGCCAGCAGCCTTCGGGACTTCTACAATGAGCAGTTCTTC. Its protein product is CASSLRDFYNEQFF.

The chain carries TRBV5-7 and TRBJ2-7; 7 bases match TRBD2. TRBV5-7 counts as an open reading frame of uncertain function. Trimming cost V 5 bases and J 5 bases; bases outside gene matches: 13. The CDR3 consists of 15 residues. The chain's CDR3 is CASRGLGGSINEQYF. DNA of the CDR3: TGTGCCAGCAGGGGCTTGGGCGGGAGTATCAACGAGCAGTACTTC.

To note about this clone: In the same sample, other DNA sequences code for this CDR3. V usage is TRBV19 and J usage is TRBJ2-5; 9 positions agree with TRBD2. Trimming removed 2 bases from V and 5 bases from J; junction bases left unmatched: 3. This CDR3 contains 14 residues. Germline CDR1 reads LNHDA; CDR2 reads SQIVND (reference sequence). CDR3 sequence: CASSIRAGGETQYF. The CDR3 bases are TGTGCCAGTAGTATACGGGCGGGGGGGGAGACCCAGTACTTC.

This sequence joins TRBV4-3 and TRBJ2-3, with D unclear. Per germline, CDR1 LGHNA and CDR2 YSLEER. V was trimmed by 4 bases and J by 2 bases, leaving 25 bases between them. CDR3 length: 19 residues. This CDR3 is CASSLIAGLGPLNTDTQYF. CDR3 DNA sequence: TGCGCCAGCAGCCTTATTGCTGGTCTTGGGCCACTTAACACAGATACGCAGTATTTT.

V usage is TRBV27 and J usage is TRBJ1-4; TRBD1 agrees at 9 bases. The germline gives CDR1 MNHEY, CDR2 SMNVEV (reference sequence). The junction had 5 bases not matched to a gene; V was cut back by 6 bases and J by 0 bases. The CDR3 consists of 16 residues. CDR3 nucleotides: TGTGCCAGCAGAGGGACAGGGTCTGCAACTAATGAAAAACTGTTTTTT. Amino acid sequence: CASRGTGSATNEKLFF.

V usage is TRBV5-1 and J usage is TRBJ1-1; 7 bases agree with TRBD1. The trim removed 4 bases at V and 1 base at J, leaving 7 bases unmatched. The CDR3 covers 15 residues. CDR1 is SGHRS, CDR2 YFSETQ, per germline. CDR3: CASSGDTGANTEAFF. CDR3 DNA sequence: TGCGCCAGCAGCGGAGACACAGGGGCGAACACTGAAGCTTTCTTT.

This clone was found a few times. This chain connects TRBV5-1 to TRBJ2-7; no clear D. The CDR3 runs 14 residues. With 0 bases removed from V and 7 bases from J, the gap between germline ends came to 14 bases. The germline V gene encodes CDR1 SGHRS and CDR2 YFSETQ. Here the CDR3 DNA reads TGCGCCAGCAGCTTGGGGTTCTCGATGGGGGAGCAGTACTTC. Translated, it gives CASSLGFSMGEQYF.

This clone was observed a single time. V usage is TRBV6-5 and J usage is TRBJ1-6; D is unclear. The germline V and J ends were trimmed by 6 bases and 10 bases, with 13 bases remaining between them. The CDR3 covers 13 residues. Germline values: CDR1 MNHEY, CDR2 SVGAGI. The CDR3 DNA is TGTGCCAGCAGCCTCACCCGCGGCTCACCCCTCCACTTT. This encodes CASSLTRGSPLHF.

This clone appeared a few times. V is TRBV11-2 and J is TRBJ1-2; no clear D gene. Germline V CDR1 and CDR2: SGHAT, FQNNGV. Deletions cut 1 base from V and 7 bases from J, with 4 bases between. CDR3 size: 11 residues. The DNA of the CDR3 is TGTGCCAGCAGCTTAGGGGGTGGCTACACCTTC. Protein sequence: CASSLGGGYTF.

This clone was recorded once. This chain uses TRBV13 with TRBJ2-3; perhaps TRBD2 as D (7 bases). The germline V gene encodes CDR1 PRHDT and CDR2 FYEKMQ (reference sequence). Between the trimmed V and J ends, which lost 5 bases and 1 base, there was a span of 19 bases. The length of the CDR3 is 17 residues. The CDR3 loop reads CASSPKGGGFGTDTQYF. DNA of the CDR3: TGTGCCAGCAGCCCCAAAGGGGGGGGGTTCGGCACAGATACGCAGTATTTT.

This clone appeared once. The chain joins TRBV5-4 to TRBJ2-2; 9 bases match TRBD1. The CDR3 is 19 amino acids. From germline, CDR1 is SGHNT and CDR2 YYREEE (reference sequence). V was pared by 1 base and J by 0 bases, with 10 bases of the junction left unmatched. The CDR3 is CASSLLLGTGTANTGELFF. The CDR3 region has the DNA TGTGCCAGCAGCTTGCTTTTGGGGACAGGGACCGCGAACACCGGGGAGCTGTTTTTT.

In DNA form, the CDR3 reads TGTGCCAGCAGCTTAGTGAGAGGGACAGGGAGGGGTGAAAAACTGTTTTTT. Encoded protein: CASSLVRGTGRGEKLFF. J is TRBJ1-4 and V is TRBV7-2, with TRBD1 matching 9 bases. The trim removed 1 base at V and 7 bases at J, leaving 10 bases unmatched. Germline CDR1 is SGHTA and CDR2 is FQGNSA. The length of the CDR3 is 17 residues.

The chain has TRBV18 and TRBJ2-3; 7 positions match TRBD2. This CDR3 region has 15 residues. The J segment lost 3 bases and the V segment lost 6 bases, leaving 9 bases of the junction unmatched. Germline CDR1 is KGHSH and CDR2 is LQKENI. CDR3 bases: TGTGCCAGCTCGGGGCGCGGGGGTGAGACAGATACGCAGTATTTT. Translation: CASSGRGGETDTQYF.

The chain joins TRBV14 to TRBJ2-3; 10 bases align to TRBD1. The CDR3 has 16 amino acids. Unmatched junction bases numbered 7, after V lost 4 bases and J lost 3 bases. From germline, CDR1 is SGHDN and CDR2 FVKESK. DNA for the CDR3: TGTGCCAGCAGCCTGGGACAGGGGTTTTGGACAGATACGCAGTATTTT. This gives the protein CASSLGQGFWTDTQYF. Looking up the rest from reference TRBV14 and TRBJ2-3 gives the full variable domain: EAGVTQFPSHSVIEKGQTVTLRCDPISGHDNLYWYRRVMGKEIKFLLHFVKESKQDESGMPNNRFLAERTGGTYSTLKVQPAELEDSGVYFCASSLGQGFWTDTQYFGPGTRLTVL.

V is TRBV13 and J is TRBJ2-5; 7 bases fit TRBD2. Germline CDR1 and CDR2: PRHDT and FYEKMQ (reference sequence). CDR3 length equals 16 residues. Trimming cost V 1 base and J 3 bases; bases outside gene matches: 8. CDR3: CASSLVRLSGEETQYF. DNA of the CDR3: TGTGCCAGCAGCTTAGTCCGGCTAAGCGGGGAAGAGACCCAGTACTTC.